The next 5 T cell receptor beta chains were all read from a single sample in a study of cytomegalovirus exposure and HLA in healthy donors. 13 Jbeta primers and 60 Vbeta primers were used for the PCR. Sequencing used immunoSEQ multiplex PCR; TCRdb keeps in-frame clones, though not all of them. The sample contains fewer than 130,000 clones, around two thirds of which appear only once. Input material: PBMCs. These receptors all stem from a young man in good health and CMV-seropositive.

The V and J genes are TRBV10-2 and TRBJ2-7; 8 positions match TRBD1. Per germline, CDR1 WSHSY and CDR2 SAAADI. Unmatched junction bases numbered 7, after V lost 10 bases and J lost 5 bases. This CDR3 spans 12 amino acids. CDR3 sequence (DNA): TGCGCCACAGGACAGGGTGCCAACGAGCAGTACTTC. Translated, it gives CATGQGANEQYF.

The J gene is TRBJ2-7, the V gene TRBV11-2; TRBD1 might be the D (5 bases). Trimming removed 4 bases at V and 4 bases at J, with 17 bases between. This CDR3 is 15 amino acids long. The germline CDR1 and CDR2 sequences are SGHAT and FQNNGV. In DNA form, the CDR3 reads TGTGCCAGCAGCTCCGCTCAGGGTTTTCCTTACGAGCAGTACTTC. Its translation: CASSSAQGFPYEQYF.

The chain has TRBV6-6 and TRBJ1-5, with no clear D. CDR1 and CDR2 from the germline V gene are MNHNY and SVGAGI (reference sequence). The V end was cut by 6 bases, the J end by 3 bases, with 15 bases between. The CDR3 contains 15 residues. CDR3 sequence: CASSLGRPTNQPQHF. In nucleotides, the CDR3 is TGTGCCAGCAGCCTAGGTAGACCCACCAATCAGCCCCAGCATTTT.

This clone was seen more than once but under ten times. The rearrangement joins TRBV7-9 to TRBJ1-1, with a weak D call TRBD1 (6 bases). Per the germline V gene, CDR1 is SEHNR and CDR2 is FQNEAQ (reference sequence). This CDR3 is 14 amino acids long. The V end was cut by 2 bases, the J end by 5 bases, with 12 bases between. The CDR3 DNA follows: TGTGCCAGCAGCTTATACCAGGGGATGACTGAAGCTTTCTTT. It yields the protein CASSLYQGMTEAFF.

In its sample, this clone was seen a few times. This chain joins TRBV11-1 and TRBJ2-1; D perhaps matches TRBD1 (7 bases). V lost 5 bases and J 6 bases, leaving 11 bases between the germline ends. Germline V lookup: CDR1 SGHAT, CDR2 FQDESV (reference sequence). The CDR3 length is 13 residues. The CDR3 nucleotides are TGTGCCAGCAGCCCAGGGGGGTTCAATGAGCAGTTCTTC. Protein: CASSPGGFNEQFF.